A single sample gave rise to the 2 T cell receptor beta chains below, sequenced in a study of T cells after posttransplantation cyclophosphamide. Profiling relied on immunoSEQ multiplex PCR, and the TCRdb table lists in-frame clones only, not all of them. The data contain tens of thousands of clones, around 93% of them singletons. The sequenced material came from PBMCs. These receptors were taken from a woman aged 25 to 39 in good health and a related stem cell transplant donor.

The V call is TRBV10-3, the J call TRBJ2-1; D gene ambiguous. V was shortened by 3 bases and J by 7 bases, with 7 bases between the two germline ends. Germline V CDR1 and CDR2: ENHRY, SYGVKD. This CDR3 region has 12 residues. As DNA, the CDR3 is TGTGCCATCAGTGACGTAGCTAATGAGCAGTTCTTC. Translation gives CAISDVANEQFF.

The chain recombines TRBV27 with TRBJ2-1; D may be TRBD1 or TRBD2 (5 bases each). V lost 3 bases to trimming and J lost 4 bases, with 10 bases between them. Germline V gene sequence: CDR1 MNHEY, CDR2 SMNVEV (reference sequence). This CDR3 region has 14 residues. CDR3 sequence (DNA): TGTGCCAGCAGTTTGAGAGGGGAGTACAATGAGCAGTTCTTC. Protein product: CASSLRGEYNEQFF.